This TCR beta chain was identified in a study of T cells in Graves' hyperthyroidism and ophthalmopathy (dated by TCRdb to between 2017 and 2020). General notes on the study: Peripheral blood samples were taken at the time of initial diagnosis, prior to any treatment. TCR V-J signatures able to tell the groups apart were searched for in a discovery cohort of 90 to 100 patients, of whom roughly 42 had Graves' ophthalmopathy and 57 had stable Graves' hyperthyroidism. An independent validation cohort of under 20 hyperthyroidism patients and 15 or so patients who later progressed to ophthalmopathy tested prospective prediction of ophthalmopathy. For training and testing, the 110 or so patients in the discovery cohort were randomly divided in a 7:3 ratio. The study also compared thyroid tissue and blood T-cell repertoires from roughly 6 Graves' hyperthyroidism patients. Following sampling, methimazole starting at 30 mg daily was given to hyperthyroidism patients, and high-dose intravenous methylprednisolone was given to ophthalmopathy patients. According to the paper, TCR Vbeta CDR3 sequencing was carried out on 135 peripheral blood samples, which came from over 40 ophthalmopathy, 70 to 80 hyperthyroidism and about 17 progressor patients.

The study at large found these results: A model built on a 13 V-J signature distinguished ophthalmopathy from stable hyperthyroidism, reaching 85% to 90% sensitivity and around 81% specificity in cross-validation and 80%/75% in testing. No statistical method was used to set the sample size in advance, and investigators knew the group allocation. In validation, the model predicted progression to ophthalmopathy with approximately 71% sensitivity and 72% to 85% specificity, a median of around six months before onset. Most expanded thyroid clonotypes (frequency above 0.001) were also detected in blood, suggesting blood repertoires may reflect thyroid immune responses.

Measured from the cysteine to the phenylalanine, the CDR3 is 13 residues long. Only the CDR3 DNA is retained, 39 bases long and in frame from the first base. V lost 3 bases and J lost 4 bases; the stretch between them is 10 bases long. CDR1 and CDR2 are read off the germline V gene as MNHNS and SASEGT. The TCR beta CDR3 regions were amplified from the RNA transcripts. The TCR CDR3 was subjected to a first round of RT-PCR using the HTBI primer set and the Qiagen OneStep RT-PCR kit. Libraries were constructed in a second round of multiplex PCR, after which size selection and purification were carried out. Libraries were sequenced paired-end with 100 bp reads on an Illumina HiSeq2000. The paper's data handling went like this. SOAPnuke was used to process the raw data, with reads discarded if the reads contained adapters or uncalled bases, had a mean Phred below 15, or lacked an exact constant-primer or identifier match. High-quality paired reads were merged with COPE v1.2.5, and unique nucleotide sequences were defined as clonotypes. Clonotypes were aligned to IMGT TRBV, TRBD and TRBJ reference segments using MiTCR v1.1. The analysis included only V-J combinations with a frequency above 0.0001, which together covered around 99% of the repertoires. The TCS score was defined as F50 (clonal expansion) divided by E x V (chaos), with BLOSUM62-based TCRdist calculated between CDR3 peptides within each V-J. Welch's t-statistics and random forest reduced roughly 530 V-J features to about 13, which were used in a naive Bayes classifier (R e1071). Starting from the raw public reads, TCRdb applied fastp trimming at Q25, assembled clones with MiXCR and retained in-frame beta chains. One record per CDR3 amino acid sequence lists the most common genes and DNA. These V and J calls derive from TCRdb rather than the authors' analysis. Within this sample are about 500,000 distinct CDR3 sequences, with over 15% of them counted one time only. Under 20% of the sample is in the top ten clones.

Ophthalmopathy patients had moderately to severely active disease, with a Clinical Activity Score of 3 or more, a NOSPECS grade of 4 or more, and a disease duration of less than 3 months. Patients with uncontrolled infections, other autoimmune diseases, pregnancy or lactation were excluded. Diagnoses relied on clinical symptoms, serum thyroxine and TRAb, thyroid ultrasound and orbital computed tomography. PBMCs were separated from around 9.1 ml of fresh peripheral blood using Ficoll-Paque density gradient centrifugation. Total RNA was extracted using Trizol reagent, and RNA quality was assessed on an Agilent 2100 Bioanalyzer. Only a few counts were recorded for this clonotype. This clone's antigen is unknown. No clone much larger than this one lies a single base away; base qualities are absent.

This clonotype originated in a woman aged 18-35 years with Graves' ophthalmopathy. Input material: blood. The chain is encoded by TRBV6-1 joined to TRBJ2-7, with no confident D gene call. The CDR3 has the sequence CASSEWGPYEQYF. At the DNA level, the sequence is TGTGCCAGCAGTGAGTGGGGTCCATACGAGCAGTACTTC.